These 21 T cell receptor beta chains were all obtained from the same sample, sequenced in a study of shared clonotypes between healthy human individuals. Assay: immunoSEQ multiplex PCR; the TCRdb copy retains only in-frame clones and omits some. The repertoire holds under 1,100,000 clones, with approximately 80% as singletons. Sequencing used memory CD4+ T cells from PBMCs. Indicated subset: CD45RA-negative fraction. The receptors originated from a man between 18 and 35 years old in good health. Some clones in this sample may be carry-over from other donors' samples.

The count of this clone is one. The chain uses TRBV18 and TRBJ2-5; TRBD1 aligns across 8 bases. The length of the CDR3 is 14 residues. Germline lookup yields CDR1 KGHSH and CDR2 LQKENI. Losses at the gene ends were 6 bases for V and 4 bases for J; bases not matched to a gene: 7. The CDR3: CASSVGQGRETQYF. Written as DNA, the CDR3 is TGTGCCAGCTCCGTCGGACAGGGAAGAGAGACCCAGTACTTC. The full variable domain, its missing parts supplied by reference TRBV18 and TRBJ2-5, is NAGVMQNPRHLVRRRGQEARLRCSPMKGHSHVYWYRQLPEEGLKFMVYLQKENIIDESGMPKERFSAEFPKEGPSILRIQQVVRGDSAAYFCASSVGQGRETQYFGPGTRLLVL.

This clone was counted many times. The J gene is TRBJ2-3, the V gene TRBV7-2; weak D call: TRBD2 (6 bases). V lost 2 bases, J lost 4 bases, and 13 bases lay in between. Germline V gene lookup returns CDR1 SGHTA and CDR2 FQGNSA. The CDR3 is 15 amino acids. The CDR3 spells CASSLWGGNADTQYF. DNA for the CDR3: TGTGCCAGCAGCTTATGGGGCGGGAATGCAGATACGCAGTATTTT.

This rearrangement joins TRBV5-1 to TRBJ2-1; 8 bases match TRBD2. CDR1 is SGHRS and CDR2 is YFSETQ in the germline V gene. The CDR3 is 14 residues long. Trimming cost V 0 bases and J 7 bases; bases outside gene matches: 3. DNA for the CDR3: TGCGCCAGCAGCTTGGGGCCTAGCGGGAATGAGCAGTTCTTC. This gives the protein CASSLGPSGNEQFF.

The J gene is TRBJ2-1, the V gene TRBV2, with D possibly being TRBD2 (6 bases). The CDR3 length is 16 residues. Deletions cut 0 bases from V and 7 bases from J, with 16 bases between. Looked up from germline, CDR1 is SNHLY and CDR2 is FYNNEI. The CDR3 here is CASSEALLGGGNEQFF. The CDR3 DNA reads as TGTGCCAGCAGTGAAGCGCTTCTGGGGGGTGGAAATGAGCAGTTCTTC.

The rearrangement uses TRBV11-2 and TRBJ1-4; possibly TRBD1 for D (5 bases). V was clipped by 1 base and J by 7 bases, with 16 bases between them. The CDR3 is 16 amino acids. Germline assignment: CDR1 SGHAT and CDR2 FQNNGV. CDR3 bases: TGTGCCAGCAGCTTAGCAACGGCGGGGAGGGGTGAAAAACTGTTTTTT. It yields the protein CASSLATAGRGEKLFF.

The CDR3 is CASSVSSGNRGGQETQYF. CDR3 coding DNA: TGTGCCAGCAGCGTATCTAGCGGGAACAGGGGTGGGCAAGAGACCCAGTACTTC. The rearrangement uses TRBV9 and TRBJ2-5, with 9 bases matching TRBD2. The trim removed 1 base at V and 2 bases at J, leaving 12 bases unmatched. The V gene's germline CDR1 is SGDLS and CDR2 YYNGEE. The CDR3 extends over 18 amino acids.

This chain links TRBV5-4 with TRBJ2-3; no reliable D call. V lost 4 bases to trimming and J lost 0 bases, with 15 bases between them. The CDR3 is made up of 16 amino acids. Germline V gene sequence: CDR1 SGHNT, CDR2 YYREEE (reference sequence). In DNA, the CDR3 is TGTGCCAGCAGCCGGATAGGACCGCTTAGCACAGATACGCAGTATTTT. Its protein is CASSRIGPLSTDTQYF.

The chain links TRBV7-3 to TRBJ2-3, with TRBD2 as a possible D gene (5 bases). Germline V gives CDR1 SGHTA, CDR2 FQGTGA. V was trimmed by 4 bases and J by 2 bases, leaving 10 bases between them. The CDR3 covers 14 residues. The CDR3 loop is CASSSGSTTDTQYF. The CDR3 DNA reads TGTGCCAGCAGCTCGGGATCTACCACAGATACGCAGTATTTT.

The rearrangement joins TRBV5-1 to TRBJ1-3, with 7 positions matching TRBD1. V was clipped by 0 bases and J by 4 bases; unmatched bases: 7. This CDR3 spans 16 amino acids. CDR1 and CDR2 (germline): SGHRS, YFSETQ. CDR3 in DNA: TGCGCCAGCAGCTTGGACAGGGGCGCCGGGGGAAACACCATATATTTT. This sequence encodes CASSLDRGAGGNTIYF. The full variable domain, completed using reference TRBV5-1 and TRBJ1-3, is KAGVTQTPRYLIKTRGQQVTLSCSPISGHRSVSWYQQTPGQGLQFLFEYFSETQRNKGNFPGRFSGRQFSNSRSEMNVSTLELGDSALYLCASSLDRGAGGNTIYFGEGSWLTVV.

The chain recombines TRBV2 with TRBJ2-7; possibly TRBD1 for D (5 bases). The germline V and J ends were trimmed by 9 bases and 3 bases, with 12 bases remaining between them. The CDR3 extends over 12 amino acids. Germline values: CDR1 SNHLY, CDR2 FYNNEI. The CDR3 region has the DNA TGTGCCAGTGAAGGGGCGCTCTACGAGCAGTACTTC. Translated, it gives CASEGALYEQYF.

This clone was seen a single time. The chain employs TRBV7-2 and TRBJ2-3; tentative D call: TRBD2 (6 bases). The germline gives CDR1 SGHTA, CDR2 FQGNSA. V gave up 0 bases and J gave up 2 bases, with 9 bases separating them. The CDR3 sequence is 15 residues long. CDR3 protein: CASSLAGGNTDTQYF. The CDR3 region has the DNA TGTGCCAGCAGCTTAGCGGGGGGAAACACAGATACGCAGTATTTT.

The chain links TRBV18 to TRBJ2-1; 7 bases line up with TRBD1. The CDR3 extends over 13 amino acids. Germline CDR1 reads KGHSH; CDR2 reads LQKENI. Unmatched junction bases numbered 13, after V lost 6 bases and J lost 14 bases. DNA of the CDR3: TGTGCCAGCTCGGAGCGCGAAGGGGGCGCCGAGTTCTTC. It is translated as CASSEREGGAEFF.

The CDR3 reads CASSSPGGGPYEQYF. The CDR3 DNA follows: TGTGCCAGCAGCTCCCCGGGGGGCGGGCCCTACGAGCAGTACTTC. The rearrangement links TRBV5-4 to TRBJ2-7, with D maybe TRBD2 (7 bases). The CDR3 consists of 15 residues. The germline gives CDR1 SGHNT, CDR2 YYREEE (reference sequence). V was pared by 3 bases and J by 2 bases, with 15 bases between.

The V gene is TRBV7-8, the J gene TRBJ1-5; TRBD1 agrees at 7 bases. Germline V gene sequence: CDR1 SGHVS, CDR2 FQNEAQ. The CDR3 spans 16 residues. V was pared by 1 base and J by 7 bases, with 10 bases of the junction left unmatched. CDR3 coding DNA: TGTGCCAGCAGCTTAGTACCCACAGGGGTGGGGCAGCCCCAGCATTTT. This encodes CASSLVPTGVGQPQHF.

The chain carries TRBV25-1 and TRBJ1-1; 9 nucleotides align to TRBD1. Trimming cost V 5 bases and J 4 bases; bases outside gene matches: 5. The CDR3 is 14 amino acids. CDR1 MGHDK and CDR2 SYGVNS come from the germline V gene. Here the CDR3 DNA reads TGTGCCAGCAGTCCCGACAGGGGGGGCACTGAAGCTTTCTTT. It is translated as CASSPDRGGTEAFF.

This clone was seen a handful of times. The same CDR3 also results from other DNA sequences found in this sample. The gene calls are TRBV5-4 and TRBJ1-1, with D uncertain. V was shortened by 4 bases and J by 4 bases, with 14 bases between the two germline ends. CDR1 and CDR2 from the germline V gene are SGHNT and YYREEE (reference sequence). This CDR3 contains 14 residues. The CDR3 here is CASSLGRVPTEAFF. CDR3 sequence (DNA): TGTGCCAGCAGCCTGGGAAGAGTCCCCACTGAAGCTTTCTTT.

The chain carries TRBV15 and TRBJ1-3; D possibly corresponds to TRBD1 (5 bases). The CDR3 totals 14 residues. The V gene's germline CDR1 is LNHNV and CDR2 YYDKDF (reference sequence). V lost 11 bases to trimming and J lost 0 bases, with 14 bases between them. Here the CDR3 reads CAAGDGYSGNTIYF. DNA of the CDR3: TGTGCCGCGGGGGACGGATACTCTGGAAACACCATATATTTT.

A note on this clone: This may stem from a read error, because a much larger clone lies one nucleotide away. The V and J genes are TRBV4-1 and TRBJ1-1; D ambiguous. V lost 4 bases to trimming and J lost 6 bases, with 12 bases between them. This CDR3 has 13 residues. Per germline, CDR1 MGHRA and CDR2 YSYEKL. CDR3 nucleotide sequence: TGCGCCAGCAGCCGCCCCCTTCGCCCTGAAGCTTTCTTT. It yields the protein CASSRPLRPEAFF.

The rearrangement links TRBV28 to TRBJ2-7; unclear D gene. Germline V gives CDR1 MDHEN, CDR2 SYDVKM. The CDR3 consists of 14 residues. V gave up 3 bases and J gave up 3 bases, with 12 bases separating them. CDR3 bases: TGTGCCAGCAGTTTGAGGCCCGGCGGCTACGAGCAGTACTTC. It yields the protein CASSLRPGGYEQYF.

The genes are TRBV4-2 and TRBJ1-4, with TRBD1 matching over 8 bases. Germline CDR1 is LGHNA and CDR2 is YNFKEQ. The CDR3 contains 14 residues. Trimming took 4 bases from V and 7 from J; bases not matched to a gene: 5. CDR3 DNA sequence: TGTGCCAGCAGCCCAGGGACAGGACCTGAAAAACTGTTTTTT. This codes for CASSPGTGPEKLFF.

The chain joins TRBV2 to TRBJ2-1; unclear D gene. CDR1 SNHLY and CDR2 FYNNEI come from the germline V gene. The germline V and J ends were trimmed by 8 bases and 8 bases, with 10 bases remaining between them. The CDR3 spans 11 residues. The CDR3 sequence: CASSLDHEQFF. CDR3 bases: TGTGCCAGCTCCCTAGACCATGAGCAGTTCTTC.